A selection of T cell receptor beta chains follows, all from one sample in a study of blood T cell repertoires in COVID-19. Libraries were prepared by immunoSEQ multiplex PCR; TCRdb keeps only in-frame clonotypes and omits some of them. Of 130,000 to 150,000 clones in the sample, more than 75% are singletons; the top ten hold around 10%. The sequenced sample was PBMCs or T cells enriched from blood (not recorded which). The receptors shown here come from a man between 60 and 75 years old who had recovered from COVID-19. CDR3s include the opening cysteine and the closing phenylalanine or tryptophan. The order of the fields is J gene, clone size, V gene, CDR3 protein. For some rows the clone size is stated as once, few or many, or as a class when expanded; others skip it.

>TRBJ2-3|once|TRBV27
CASSRTGAVGTDTQYF
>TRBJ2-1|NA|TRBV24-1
CATGTSGRPLQFF
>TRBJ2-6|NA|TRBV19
CASSDRDYPNSGANVLTF
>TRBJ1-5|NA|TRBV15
CATSRVVSPQPQHF
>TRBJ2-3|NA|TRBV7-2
CASSLVLNTDTQYF
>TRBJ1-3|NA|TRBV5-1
CASSLGPGGSGNTIYF
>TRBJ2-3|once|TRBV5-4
CASSYGAGHTDTQYF
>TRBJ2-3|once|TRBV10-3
CAIRTGLYTDTQYF
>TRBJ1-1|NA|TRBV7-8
CASSLRTRDRAFF
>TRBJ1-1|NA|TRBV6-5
CASSYQTGSGAFF
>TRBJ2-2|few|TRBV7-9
CASSRGLAGGDTGELFF
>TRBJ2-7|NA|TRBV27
CASSLGGRKNEQYF
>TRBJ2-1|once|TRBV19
CASGWEIGEQFF
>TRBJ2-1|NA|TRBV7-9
CASSSLAGGDRAEQFF
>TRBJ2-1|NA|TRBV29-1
CSVAGTSGSSYNEQFF
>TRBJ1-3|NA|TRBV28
CASRLGWQGTSGNTIYF
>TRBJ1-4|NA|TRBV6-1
CASSDRTAEKLFF
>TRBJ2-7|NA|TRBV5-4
CASSLAGLAGYSYEQYF
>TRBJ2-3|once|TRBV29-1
CSEKQGADTQYF
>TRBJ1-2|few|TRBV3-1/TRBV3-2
CASSHPDKHYGYTF
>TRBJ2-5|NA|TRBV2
CASSEVTNQETQYF
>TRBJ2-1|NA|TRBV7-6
CASSPRTSGANEQFF
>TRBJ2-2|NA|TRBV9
CASSVAGGGPGGELFF
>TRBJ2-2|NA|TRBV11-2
CASSSGLRGHGELFF
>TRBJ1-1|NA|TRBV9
CASSIRGQSTEAFF
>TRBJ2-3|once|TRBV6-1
CASSDRSGQGSQYF
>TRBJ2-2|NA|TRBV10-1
CASSESGLAGERAGELFF
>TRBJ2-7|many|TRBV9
CASSVGFRSYEQYF
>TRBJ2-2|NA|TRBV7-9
CASSQTRTSFTGELFF
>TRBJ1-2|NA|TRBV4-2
CASSLHGPDPYGYTF
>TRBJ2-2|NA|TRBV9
CASSVAAGGTGELFF
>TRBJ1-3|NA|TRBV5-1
CASSAGSSGNTIYF
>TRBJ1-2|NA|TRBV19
CASSIVTGRSGYTF
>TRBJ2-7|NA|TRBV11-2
CASSLLTVSYEQYF
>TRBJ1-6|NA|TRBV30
CAWRKGADSPLHF
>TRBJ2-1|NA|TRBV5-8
CASSLSGTRNEQFF
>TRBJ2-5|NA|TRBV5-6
CASSFPRQGQETQYF
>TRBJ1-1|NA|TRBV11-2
CASSLGQVPNTEAFF
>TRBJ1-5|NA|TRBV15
CATSRGDQPQHF
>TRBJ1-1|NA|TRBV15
CATSRDPGTNTEAFF
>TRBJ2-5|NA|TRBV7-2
CASSFEIQETQYF
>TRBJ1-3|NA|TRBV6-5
CASSFPGGGGNTIYF
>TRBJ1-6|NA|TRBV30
CAWSVDRVDSPLHF
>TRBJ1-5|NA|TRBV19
CASSLDRGRNQPQHF
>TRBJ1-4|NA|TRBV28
CASRSTGPTNEKLFF
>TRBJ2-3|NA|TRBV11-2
CASSRGQVVSTDTQYF
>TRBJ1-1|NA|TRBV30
CAWSVDRVGTEAFF
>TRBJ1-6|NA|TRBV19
CASSKTGNNSPLHF
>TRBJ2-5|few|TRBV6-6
CASSRGVGETQYF
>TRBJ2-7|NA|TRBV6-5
CASRGGQGFSYEQYF
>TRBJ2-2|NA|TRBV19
CASSIEAEASELFF
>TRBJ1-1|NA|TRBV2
CASSEMGGTNTEAFF
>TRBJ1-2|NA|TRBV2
CASSTSRTGRKGYTF
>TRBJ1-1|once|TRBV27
CASSLLGRGTEAFF
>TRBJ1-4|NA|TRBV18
CASSPLGGSVGRTNEKLFF